A single sample is the source of the 17 T cell receptor beta chains below, sequenced in a study of T cells in Graves' hyperthyroidism and ophthalmopathy. What was amplified from RNA transcripts were TCR beta CDR3 regions. With the HTBI primer set, the TCR CDR3 went through a first round of RT-PCR. TCRdb reprocessed the multiplex PCR reads with MiXCR, giving one entry per CDR3 protein. The sample records nearly 750,000 distinct CDR3 sequences, just over 35% being singletons. Sequencing used blood. The source is a middle-aged woman with Graves' hyperthyroidism.

This clonotype was recorded many times. The V gene is TRBV6-5, the J gene TRBJ1-6, with D hard to call. The CDR3 totals 15 residues. CDR1 is MNHEY, CDR2 SVGAGI, per germline. Trimming shortened V by 6 bases and J by 5 bases, and 14 bases separated the two germline ends. The DNA of the CDR3 is TGTGCCAGCAGCTCGACCCGTGTTAATAATTCACCCCTCCACTTT. It codes for CASSSTRVNNSPLHF.

This clonotype was detected many times. In DNA, the CDR3 is TGTGCCAGCAGCTTAACAGAAAATGGCTACACCTTC. It is translated as CASSLTENGYTF. V is TRBV7-2 and J is TRBJ1-2; no clear D. Looked up from germline, CDR1 is SGHTA and CDR2 is FQGNSA. V was clipped by 2 bases and J by 6 bases, with 7 bases between them. This CDR3 is built from 12 residues.

This clonotype was picked up many times. The rearrangement joins TRBV20-1 to TRBJ1-2, with D maybe TRBD1 (5 bases). The length of the CDR3 is 14 residues. Germline V gene sequence: CDR1 DFQATT, CDR2 SNEGSKA (reference sequence). Trimming shortened V by 0 bases and J by 6 bases, and 14 bases separated the two germline ends. The CDR3 sequence: CSARDHRTSDGYTF. The CDR3 DNA reads as TGCAGTGCTAGAGATCATCGGACATCCGATGGCTACACCTTC.

The CDR3 loop is CASSFNGATEAFF. The CDR3 coding sequence is TGTGCCAGCAGCTTTAATGGCGCCACTGAAGCTTTCTTT. The genes are TRBV11-1 and TRBJ1-1; unclear D gene. Germline CDR1 is SGHAT and CDR2 is FQDESV (reference sequence). V gave up 3 bases and J gave up 4 bases, with 9 bases separating them. This CDR3 is 13 amino acids long.

This clonotype was found a few times. This sequence joins TRBV15 and TRBJ1-5, with D perhaps TRBD1 (6 bases). The ends were cut back, 6 bases at V and 8 bases at J, with 11 bases in the middle. CDR3 size: 12 residues. Germline V CDR1 and CDR2: LNHNV, YYDKDF (reference sequence). Here the CDR3 reads CATSSRDKPQHF. The CDR3 bases are TGTGCCACCAGTTCCAGGGACAAGCCCCAGCATTTT.

With respect to this clonotype: A much bigger clone sits one base away, suggesting this may be a read error. This sequence joins TRBV6-1 and TRBJ1-4; the D is unclear. The CDR3 sequence is 14 residues long. Germline assignment: CDR1 MNHNS and CDR2 SASEGT. The CDR3 reads CATSEAGGDEKLFF. The CDR3 bases are TGTGCCACCAGTGAAGCCGGAGGAGATGAAAAACTGTTTTTT.

In this sample, this clonotype turned up a few times. The chain combines TRBV14 with TRBJ2-7, with a possible D match to TRBD1 (7 bases). The CDR3 extends over 16 amino acids. Germline CDR1 is SGHDN and CDR2 is FVKESK. Trimming left V 0 bases short and J 0 bases short, with 12 bases between. The CDR3 DNA is TGTGCCAGCAGCCAAGATTCAGGGGGGCTCTCCTACGAGCAGTACTTC. It specifies CASSQDSGGLSYEQYF.

This clonotype was seen many times. V gene TRBV11-2 combines with J gene TRBJ1-6; no clear D gene. In germline, CDR1 is SGHAT, CDR2 FQNNGV. V dropped 1 base and J dropped 8 bases, with 6 bases sitting between them. CDR3 length: 13 residues. The CDR3 DNA sequence: TGTGCCAGCAGCTTAGCTCCGGATTCACCCCTCCACTTT. Translating gives CASSLAPDSPLHF.

This clonotype was observed a few times. CDR3 loop: CASSERDGSEAFF. Written as DNA, the CDR3 is TGTGCCAGCAGCGAAAGGGACGGATCTGAAGCTTTCTTT. This sequence joins TRBV6-1 and TRBJ1-1, with a weak D call TRBD1 (5 bases). The CDR3 runs to 13 residues. Germline lookup yields CDR1 MNHNS and CDR2 SASEGT. Trimming removed 6 bases from V and 6 bases from J, with 14 bases in between.

Concerning this clonotype: Sequence at one end of the junction differs from germline and may be a read error. The chain combines TRBV10-2 with TRBJ1-1; a weak D match, TRBD1 (5 bases). CDR3 length: 15 residues. Germline V CDR1 and CDR2: WSHSY, SAAADI. In nucleotides, the CDR3 is TGTGCCAGCAGTTTAAGAAGGGGCGCAGGCACTGAAGCTTTCTTT. Encoded protein: CASSLRRGAGTEAFF.

The V call is TRBV6-1, the J call TRBJ1-5; D not resolved. The CDR3 extends over 14 amino acids. Germline CDR1 and CDR2: MNHNS and SASEGT. V was clipped by 3 bases and J by 11 bases, with 17 bases between them. CDR3 sequence: CASSDRALGPAQHF. The CDR3 DNA is TGTGCCAGCAGTGATAGGGCCCTAGGTCCGGCCCAGCATTTT.

In regard to this clonotype: A much larger clonotype is one base distant, so this may be a read error. The rearrangement uses TRBV19 and TRBJ1-3, with 9 bases matching TRBD1. Germline values: CDR1 LNHDA, CDR2 SQIVND (reference sequence). This CDR3 is built from 17 residues. CDR3 nucleotide sequence: TGTGCCAGTAGCAATACCCGGGACAGGGAGTCCGGAAACACCATAAATTTT. Its translation: CASSNTRDRESGNTINF.

Regarding this clonotype: At one end, the junction sequence differs from germline, possibly due to a read error. This chain uses TRBV13 with TRBJ1-2, with TRBD1 matching 9 bases. The CDR3 length is 13 residues. Germline CDR1 PRHDT, CDR2 FYEKMQ (reference sequence). The CDR3 loop is CASSFGQGYGNTF. The CDR3 DNA reads as TGTGCCAGCAGTTTCGGACAGGGGTATGGCAACACCTTC.

This clonotype was detected ten times or more. The rearrangement links TRBV13 to TRBJ1-1, with D tentatively TRBD1 (6 bases). V was pared by 5 bases and J by 4 bases, with 11 bases between. The length of the CDR3 is 13 residues. The germline CDR1 and CDR2 sequences are PRHDT and FYEKMQ (reference sequence). This CDR3 reads CASSLDRSTEAFF. The DNA of the CDR3 is TGTGCCAGCAGCCTGGACAGAAGCACTGAAGCTTTCTTT.

There are many counts of this clonotype. The V and J genes are TRBV6-1 and TRBJ1-5; D is uncertain. Germline values: CDR1 MNHNS, CDR2 SASEGT. V lost 0 bases to trimming and J lost 5 bases, with 5 bases between them. The CDR3 covers 13 residues. As DNA, the CDR3 is TGTGCCAGCAGTGAAGCGGATTATCAGCCCCAGCATTTT. The encoded protein is CASSEADYQPQHF.

This clonotype was seen many times. The chain links TRBV7-9 to TRBJ2-7, with TRBD1 as a possible D gene (6 bases). The CDR3 is 16 amino acids. Deletions cut 5 bases from V and 0 bases from J, with 17 bases between. Per the germline V gene, CDR1 is SEHNR and CDR2 is FQNEAQ (reference sequence). CDR3 sequence: CASSQSGGPSSYEQYF. CDR3 sequence (DNA): TGTGCCAGCAGCCAAAGTGGGGGCCCAAGCTCCTACGAGCAGTACTTC.

The chain links TRBV6-1 to TRBJ1-2; no firm D call. The germline V gene encodes CDR1 MNHNS and CDR2 SASEGT. Trimming cost V 6 bases and J 5 bases, with 13 bases left between them. This CDR3 spans 13 amino acids. CDR3 in amino acids: CASSRIPIYGYTF. Written as DNA, the CDR3 is TGTGCCAGCAGCCGCATACCAATTTATGGCTACACCTTC.